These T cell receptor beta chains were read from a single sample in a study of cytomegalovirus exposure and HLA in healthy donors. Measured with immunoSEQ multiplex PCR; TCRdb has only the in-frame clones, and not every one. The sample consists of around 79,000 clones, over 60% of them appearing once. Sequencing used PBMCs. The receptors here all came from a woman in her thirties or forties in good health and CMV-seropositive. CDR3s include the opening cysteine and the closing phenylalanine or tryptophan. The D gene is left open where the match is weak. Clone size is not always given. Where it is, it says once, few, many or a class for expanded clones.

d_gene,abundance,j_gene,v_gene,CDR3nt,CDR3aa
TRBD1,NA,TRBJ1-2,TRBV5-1,TGCGCCAGCAGCCCACAGGGGGCAGGGGACTATGGCTACACCTTC,CASSPQGAGDYGYTF
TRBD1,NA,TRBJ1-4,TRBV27,TGTGCCAGCAGTTCGGACAGGGGTAAAAAACTGTTTTTT,CASSSDRGKKLFF
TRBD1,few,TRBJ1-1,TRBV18,TGTGCCAGCTCACCACCGAGGACAGGGGCAAAGGGAACTGAAGCTTTCTTT,CASSPPRTGAKGTEAFF
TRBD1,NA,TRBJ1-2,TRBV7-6,TGTGCCAGCAGCTCCGGGACAGTCTATGGCTACACCTTC,CASSSGTVYGYTF
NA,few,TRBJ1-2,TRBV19,TGTGCCAGTAGACCCCTGGTGGGGGGCTATGGCTACACCTTC,CASRPLVGGYGYTF
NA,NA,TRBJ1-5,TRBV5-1,TGCGCCAGCAGCCCCTCGGGGGGTAGCAATCAGCCCCAGCATTTT,CASSPSGGSNQPQHF
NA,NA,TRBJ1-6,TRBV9,TGTGCCAGCAGCGTTTCGGGATCACCCCTCCACTTT,CASSVSGSPLHF
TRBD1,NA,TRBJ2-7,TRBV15,TGTGCCACCAGCAGCGACAGGGGCACCTACGAGCAGTACTTC,CATSSDRGTYEQYF
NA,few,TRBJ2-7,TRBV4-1,TGCGCCAGCAGCCTTCACGGCGGGGTTTCGCAGTACTTC,CASSLHGGVSQYF
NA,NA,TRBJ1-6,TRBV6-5,TGTGCCAGCAGTTACGAAGCGAATTCACCCCTCCACTTT,CASSYEANSPLHF
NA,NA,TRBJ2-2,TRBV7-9,TGTGCCAGCAGCTTAGCCCTCGGGGCGAACACCGGGGAGCTGTTTTTT,CASSLALGANTGELFF
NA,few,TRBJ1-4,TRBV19,TGTGCCAGTAGTCGCGGGACAACTAATGAAAAACTGTTTTTT,CASSRGTTNEKLFF
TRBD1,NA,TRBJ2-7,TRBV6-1,TGTGCCAGCAGTGAATCGGACAGGTCCTACGAGCAGTACTTC,CASSESDRSYEQYF
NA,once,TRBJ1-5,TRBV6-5,TGTGCCAGCGGAGCCGGCCTTTATAGCAATCAGCCCCAGCATTTT,CASGAGLYSNQPQHF
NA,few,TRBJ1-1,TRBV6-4,TGTGCCAGCAGTGGAGAGATGAACACTGAAGCTTTCTTT,CASSGEMNTEAFF
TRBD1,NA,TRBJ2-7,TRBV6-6,TGTGCCAGCAGTTATGGCGACAGGGGTAGCGAGCAGTACTTC,CASSYGDRGSEQYF
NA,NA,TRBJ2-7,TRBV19,TGTGCCAGTATACGGTCAGGGGCTATCTCCTACGAGCAGTACTTC,CASIRSGAISYEQYF
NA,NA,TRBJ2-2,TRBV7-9,TGTGCCAGCAGCTTAAGTGGCGGGAACACCGGGGAGCTGTTTTTT,CASSLSGGNTGELFF
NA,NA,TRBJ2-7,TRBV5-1,TGCGCCAGCAGAAAAACAGGGTGCGAGCAGTACTTC,CASRKTGCEQYF
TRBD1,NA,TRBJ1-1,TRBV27,TGTGCCAGCAGTTCTCAGGGGGGCGGACACATGAACACTGAAGCTTTCTTT,CASSSQGGGHMNTEAFF
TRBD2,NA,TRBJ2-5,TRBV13,TGTGCCAGCAGCGCCCGATCCATAGCGGGGGGATTACTTGAGACCCAGTACTTC,CASSARSIAGGLLETQYF
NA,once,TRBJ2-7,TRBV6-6,TGTGCCAGCAAAGGCGGGAACTCCTACGAGCAGTACTTC,CASKGGNSYEQYF
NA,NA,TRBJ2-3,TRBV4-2,TGTGCCAGCAGCCAAGAAAGCCCCAAAAATACGCAGTATTTT,CASSQESPKNTQYF
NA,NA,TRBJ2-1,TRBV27,TGTGCCAGCAGTCCCGGTACCTACAATGAGCAGTTCTTC,CASSPGTYNEQFF
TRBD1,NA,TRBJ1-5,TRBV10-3,TGTGCCATACGGTCTGGGACAGGGGTCGGCCCCCAGCATTTT,CAIRSGTGVGPQHF
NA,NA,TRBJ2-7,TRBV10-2,TGCGCCAGTACGGACTCCCTCGAGCAGTACTTC,CASTDSLEQYF
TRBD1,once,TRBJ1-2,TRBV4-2,TGTGCCAGCAGCCCCGAGGGACAGGGGAACGGCTACACCTTC,CASSPEGQGNGYTF
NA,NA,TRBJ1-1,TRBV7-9,TGTGCCAGCAGCCTACAGGTGAACACTGAAGCTTTCTTT,CASSLQVNTEAFF
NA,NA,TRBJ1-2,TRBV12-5,TGTGCTAGTGGTTTGGTAGAGGGGGTAGCATCCTATGGCTACACCTTC,CASGLVEGVASYGYTF
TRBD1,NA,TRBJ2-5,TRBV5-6,TGTGCCAGCAGCTTGGTGGGACAGAGAGCTTTCCAAGAGACCCAGTACTTC,CASSLVGQRAFQETQYF
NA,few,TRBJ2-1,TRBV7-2,TGTGCCAGCAGGGCGGGACGGGAATACAATGAGCAGTTCTTC,CASRAGREYNEQFF
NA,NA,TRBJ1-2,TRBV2,TGTGCCAGCAGTACCGCACGGGGCTACACCTTC,CASSTARGYTF
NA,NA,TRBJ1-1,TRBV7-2,TGTGCCAGCAGCTTAGGTCAGGGGTTACGGAACACTGAAGCTTTCTTT,CASSLGQGLRNTEAFF
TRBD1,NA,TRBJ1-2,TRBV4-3,TGCGCCAGCAGCCAGGGACAGGGGGCACACTATGGCTACACCTTC,CASSQGQGAHYGYTF
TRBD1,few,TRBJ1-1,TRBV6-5,TGTGCCAGCAGATCCTCCGGGACAGCTAATGAAGCTTTCTTT,CASRSSGTANEAFF
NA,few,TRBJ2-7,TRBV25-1,TGTGCCAGCAGTGAATGGACACCGGAGTACTTC,CASSEWTPEYF
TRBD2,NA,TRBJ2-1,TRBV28,TGTGCCAGCAGCTTAAGCGGGAGCTCCTACAATGAGCAGTTCTTC,CASSLSGSSYNEQFF
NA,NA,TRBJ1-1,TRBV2,TGTGCCAGCAGAGAGTCGGGGACACCAACCTCGGCTTTCTTT,CASRESGTPTSAFF
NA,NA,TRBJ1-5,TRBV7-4,TGTGCCAGCAGCTTAGGTACAGGCCTTAATCAGCCCCAGCATTTT,CASSLGTGLNQPQHF
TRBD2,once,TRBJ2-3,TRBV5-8,TGTGCCAGCAGCTTGGGACTAGCGGGAGCCACAGATACGCAGTATTTT,CASSLGLAGATDTQYF
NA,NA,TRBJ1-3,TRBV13,TGTGCCAGCAGCTTAGGCAGGGGCCTCTCTGGAAACACCATATATTTT,CASSLGRGLSGNTIYF
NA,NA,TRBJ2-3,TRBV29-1,TGCAGCGTTGACCTAGCTGGGGATACGCAGTATTTT,CSVDLAGDTQYF
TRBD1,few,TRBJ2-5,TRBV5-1,TGCGCCAGCAGCTTGGTACCTGGGACAGATCAAGAGACCCAGTACTTC,CASSLVPGTDQETQYF
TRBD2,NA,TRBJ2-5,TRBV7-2,TGTGCCAGCAGCTTCGGCGGGAGAGGAGAGACCCAGTACTTC,CASSFGGRGETQYF
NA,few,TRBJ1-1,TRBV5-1,TGCGCCAGCAGCCTAAGACTTGGGAACACTGAAGCTTTCTTT,CASSLRLGNTEAFF
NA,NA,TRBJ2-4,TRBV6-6,TGTGCCAGCAGCGGGGATTACAAAAACATTCAGTACTTC,CASSGDYKNIQYF
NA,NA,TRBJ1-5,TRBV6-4,TGTGCCAGCAGGAGACAGGATAATCAGCCCCAGCATTTT,CASRRQDNQPQHF